Below, 18 T cell receptor beta chains from the same sample are listed, as sequenced in a study of blood T cell repertoires in COVID-19. The assay was immunoSEQ multiplex PCR, and TCRdb's table has in-frame clones only and misses some. The repertoire holds 120,000 or so clones, around three quarters seen once, with approximately 35% in the top ten. Source material: peripheral blood. The receptors were sampled from a man aged 35 to 55 with active or convalescent COVID-19.

CDR3 residues: CASSSLYGTANTEAFF. Written as DNA, the CDR3 is TGTGCCAGCAGCTCACTCTACGGGACAGCGAACACTGAAGCTTTCTTT. This chain joins TRBV5-6 and TRBJ1-1; 7 nucleotides match TRBD1. This CDR3 has 16 residues. Germline-derived CDR1 and CDR2 are SGHDT and YYEEEE. The V and J ends lost 3 bases and 1 base, in that order; junction bases with no gene match: 9.

The chain is built from TRBV3-1 (or the pseudogene TRBV3-2) and TRBJ2-1, with 12 nucleotides matching TRBD1. J was trimmed by 7 bases and V by 3 bases; bases with no gene match: 4. The CDR3 is 15 residues long. Looked up from germline, CDR1 is LGHDT and CDR2 is YNNKEL (reference sequence). The CDR3 DNA reads TGTGCCAGCAGCCAGGGGACAGGGGGCTCTAATGAGCAGTTCTTC. Translating gives CASSQGTGGSNEQFF.

A few counts support this clone. The V call is TRBV27, the J call TRBJ2-2; 8 bases fit TRBD1. Trimming took 6 bases from V and 7 from J; bases not matched to a gene: 7. Germline assignment: CDR1 MNHEY and CDR2 SMNVEV (reference sequence). The CDR3 spans 14 residues. DNA of the CDR3: TGTGCCAGCAGGGCGGACAGGGCAAGCGGGGAGCTGTTTTTT. Amino acid sequence: CASRADRASGELFF.

The gene calls are TRBV19 and TRBJ2-5; a possible D gene is TRBD1 (5 bases). Between the trimmed V and J ends, which lost 0 bases and 1 base, there was a span of 9 bases. Germline loops: CDR1 LNHDA, CDR2 SQIVND (reference sequence). This CDR3 has 15 amino acids. The CDR3 loop is CASSIDPRAQETQYF. Here the CDR3 DNA reads TGTGCCAGTAGTATAGATCCCAGGGCCCAAGAGACCCAGTACTTC.

J is TRBJ1-2 and V is TRBV2, with 7 bases identical to TRBD1. CDR3 length: 15 residues. The V segment lost 2 bases and the J segment 0 bases; nucleotides outside the gene matches: 3. The germline V gene encodes CDR1 SNHLY and CDR2 FYNNEI. The CDR3 loop is CASSEMTGTNYGYTF. CDR3 DNA: TGTGCCAGCAGTGAAATGACAGGGACTAACTATGGCTACACCTTC.

This sequence joins TRBV7-9 and TRBJ2-3; perhaps TRBD2 as D (5 bases). V was trimmed by 2 bases and J by 1 base, leaving 13 bases between them. Germline CDR1 reads SEHNR; CDR2 reads FQNEAQ (reference sequence). The CDR3 contains 16 residues. This CDR3 reads CASSLYQAGGTDTQYF. The CDR3 nucleotides read TGTGCCAGCAGCTTATATCAGGCGGGCGGCACAGATACGCAGTATTTT.

This chain links TRBV28 with TRBJ2-7, with D tentatively TRBD1 (5 bases). Germline CDR1 is MDHEN and CDR2 is SYDVKM. V was trimmed by 6 bases and J by 2 bases, leaving 11 bases between them. This CDR3 comprises 13 residues. CDR3 in amino acids: CASSIQGTYEQYF. The CDR3, as DNA: TGTGCCAGCAGCATCCAGGGCACCTACGAGCAGTACTTC.

The table lists this clone with a few counts. The gene calls are TRBV5-1 and TRBJ1-2; the match to TRBD1 covers 7 bases. In germline, CDR1 is SGHRS, CDR2 YFSETQ. The CDR3 spans 15 residues. V shed 4 bases, J shed 7 bases, and the junction held 13 bases outside the gene matches. CDR3 sequence reads: CASSPDSDRWSGYTF. As DNA, the CDR3 is TGCGCCAGCAGCCCAGACTCGGACAGGTGGAGTGGCTACACCTTC.

In this sample, this clone turned up a few times. V gene TRBV18 combines with J gene TRBJ1-6; D is undetermined. CDR1 and CDR2 (germline): KGHSH, LQKENI. The V end was cut by 1 base, the J end by 5 bases, with 15 bases between. The length of the CDR3 is 17 residues. CDR3 in DNA: TGTGCCAGCTCACCACTGGTGGGCAGTCTCGATAATTCACCCCTCCACTTT. As protein: CASSPLVGSLDNSPLHF.

The chain employs TRBV19 and TRBJ2-5, with D perhaps matching TRBD1 (7 bases). The CDR3 spans 16 residues. V was clipped by 3 bases and J by 5 bases, with 19 bases between them. From germline, CDR1 is LNHDA and CDR2 SQIVND (reference sequence). Here the CDR3 reads CASSIPLEGARETQYF. In DNA, the CDR3 is TGTGCCAGTAGTATCCCCCTGGAGGGGGCACGGGAGACCCAGTACTTC.

The chain joins TRBV18 to TRBJ2-5, with 9 bases identical to TRBD1. Germline V gene data show CDR1 as KGHSH and CDR2 as LQKENI. The CDR3 extends over 14 amino acids. V dropped 5 bases and J dropped 5; count of bases not matched to a gene: 6. The CDR3 protein is CASSTRTGEETQYF. CDR3 nucleotides: TGTGCCAGCTCAACTAGGACAGGGGAGGAGACCCAGTACTTC. Combining the CDR3 with reference TRBV18 and TRBJ2-5 gives the whole variable domain NAGVMQNPRHLVRRRGQEARLRCSPMKGHSHVYWYRQLPEEGLKFMVYLQKENIIDESGMPKERFSAEFPKEGPSILRIQQVVRGDSAAYFCASSTRTGEETQYFGPGTRLLVL.

This chain uses TRBV5-5 with TRBJ1-4; 7 nucleotides align to TRBD1. The CDR3 has 15 amino acids. The V gene end was trimmed by 4 bases and the J gene end by 6 bases; junction bases not matched to a gene: 9. CDR1 and CDR2 from the germline V gene are SGHKS and YYEKEE (reference sequence). CDR3 region: CASSPRDSPYEKLFF. In DNA form, the CDR3 reads TGTGCCAGCAGCCCGAGGGACAGTCCTTATGAAAAACTGTTTTTT.

CDR3 in DNA: TGCAGCGCGAGGACAGGGGGCTATGGCTACACCTTC. As protein: CSARTGGYGYTF. The chain employs TRBV29-1 and TRBJ1-2; 10 nucleotides line up with TRBD1. CDR3 length equals 12 residues. V lost 7 bases and J lost 4; bases outside the gene matches: 3. Germline loops: CDR1 SQVTM, CDR2 ANQGSEA.

This chain joins TRBV13 and TRBJ1-3; D is possibly TRBD1 (5 bases). Looked up from germline, CDR1 is PRHDT and CDR2 is FYEKMQ (reference sequence). This CDR3 is built from 16 residues. The germline V and J ends were trimmed by 5 bases and 0 bases, with 14 bases remaining between them. The CDR3, as DNA: TGTGCCAGCAGCATCCTTACAGGACCCTCTGGAAACACCATATATTTT. Residues: CASSILTGPSGNTIYF.

The chain recombines TRBV4-2 with TRBJ2-7; 10 bases are shared with TRBD1. Germline V gene sequence: CDR1 LGHNA, CDR2 YNFKEQ. The trim removed 2 bases at V and 2 bases at J, leaving 3 bases unmatched. The CDR3 extends over 15 amino acids. Here the CDR3 reads CASSQMGQGTYEQYF. The CDR3 region has the DNA TGTGCCAGCAGCCAAATGGGACAGGGGACCTACGAGCAGTACTTC.

The chain employs TRBV6-2 or TRBV6-3 and TRBJ2-5; 8 bases line up with TRBD2. CDR3 size: 19 residues. The ends lost 0 bases at V and 1 base at J; junction bases unmatched: 13. CDR1 MNHEY and CDR2 SVGEGT come from the germline V gene. CDR3 nucleotides: TGTGCCAGCAGTTACTCGATAAGGGCGGGGGGCAGGCCCCAAGAGACCCAGTACTTC. Amino acids: CASSYSIRAGGRPQETQYF.

This chain uses TRBV9 with TRBJ1-3, with a weak D call TRBD1 (6 bases). Per the germline V gene, CDR1 is SGDLS and CDR2 is YYNGEE. Trimming stripped 4 bases from V and 4 bases from J, with 18 bases between. The CDR3 has 16 amino acids. CDR3 loop: CASSPHLGGAGNTIYF. The CDR3 region has the DNA TGTGCCAGCAGCCCGCACTTAGGGGGGGCAGGAAACACCATATATTTT.

The chain employs TRBV27 and TRBJ2-5, with D perhaps TRBD1 (5 bases). The CDR3 sequence is 14 residues long. Per the germline V gene, CDR1 is MNHEY and CDR2 is SMNVEV (reference sequence). With 3 bases removed from V and 3 bases from J, the gap between germline ends came to 11 bases. The CDR3 spells CASSFYLGEETQYF. The CDR3 bases are TGTGCCAGCAGTTTCTATCTAGGGGAAGAGACCCAGTACTTC.